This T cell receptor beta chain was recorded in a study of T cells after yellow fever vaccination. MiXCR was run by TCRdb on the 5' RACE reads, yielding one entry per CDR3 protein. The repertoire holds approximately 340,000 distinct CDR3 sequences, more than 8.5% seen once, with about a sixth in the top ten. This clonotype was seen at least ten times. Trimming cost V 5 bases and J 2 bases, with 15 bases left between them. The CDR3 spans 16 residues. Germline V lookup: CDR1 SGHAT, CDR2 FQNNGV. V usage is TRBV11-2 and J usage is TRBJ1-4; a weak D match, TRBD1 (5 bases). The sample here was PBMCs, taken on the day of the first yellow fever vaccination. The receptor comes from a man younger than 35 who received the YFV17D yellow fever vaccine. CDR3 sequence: CASSLLARDTNEKLFF. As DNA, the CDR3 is TGTGCCAGCAGCCTATTGGCCAGGGACACTAATGAAAAACTGTTTTTT.